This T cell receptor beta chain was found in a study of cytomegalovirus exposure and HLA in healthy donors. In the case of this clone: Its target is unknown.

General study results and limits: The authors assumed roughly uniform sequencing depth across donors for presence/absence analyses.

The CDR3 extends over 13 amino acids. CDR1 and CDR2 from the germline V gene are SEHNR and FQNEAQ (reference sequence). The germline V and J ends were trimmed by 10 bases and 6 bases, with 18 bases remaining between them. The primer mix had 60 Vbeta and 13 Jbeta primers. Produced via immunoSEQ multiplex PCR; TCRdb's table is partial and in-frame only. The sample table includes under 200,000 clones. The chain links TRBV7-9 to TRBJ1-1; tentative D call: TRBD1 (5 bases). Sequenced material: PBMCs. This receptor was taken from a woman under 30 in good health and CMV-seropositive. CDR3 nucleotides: TGTGCCATCGAGTGGGGCGGAACGGCTGAAGCTTTCTTT. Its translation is CAIEWGGTAEAFF.